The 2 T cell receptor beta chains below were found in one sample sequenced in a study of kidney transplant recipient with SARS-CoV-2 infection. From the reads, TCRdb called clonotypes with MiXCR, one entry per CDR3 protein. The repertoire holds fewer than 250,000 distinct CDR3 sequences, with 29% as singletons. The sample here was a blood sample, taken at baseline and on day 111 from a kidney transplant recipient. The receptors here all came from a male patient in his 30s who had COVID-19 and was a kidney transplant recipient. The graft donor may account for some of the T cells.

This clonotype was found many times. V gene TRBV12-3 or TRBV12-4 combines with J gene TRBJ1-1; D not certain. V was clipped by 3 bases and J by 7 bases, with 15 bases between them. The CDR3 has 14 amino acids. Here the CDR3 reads CASSLMRQWGEAFF. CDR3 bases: TGTGCCAGCAGTTTGATGAGACAATGGGGTGAAGCTTTCTTT.

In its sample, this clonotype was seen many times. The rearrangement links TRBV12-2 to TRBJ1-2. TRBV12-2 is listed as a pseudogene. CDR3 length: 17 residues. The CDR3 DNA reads TGTGCAAGTCGCTTAAACAAGACTCCACGAAAGACCTATGGCTACACCTTC. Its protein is CASRLNKTPRKTYGYTF.